The clone carrying this T cell receptor beta chain was counted at least ten times. V trimming: 1 base; J trimming: 10 bases; junction bases outside the gene matches: 7. In germline, CDR1 is KGHSH, CDR2 LQKENI. The length of the CDR3 is 15 residues. The data stem from a study of CDR3 diversity in severe acne. TCRdb passed the PCR reads through MiXCR, listing each CDR3 protein once. The sample has about 93,000 distinct CDR3 sequences; about 48% are singletons. This sequence was found in a male donor in good health, serving as a control. The rearrangement joins TRBV18 to TRBJ1-6, with 7 bases identical to TRBD1. Sequencing input: blood. CDR3 in DNA: TGTGCCAGCTCACCACTTATGGTACAGGGGTCACCCCTCCACTTT. Translating it yields CASSPLMVQGSPLHF.